This T cell receptor beta chain was obtained from a study of human T cells and chemical hapten exposure. About the study: Mainly, slight library volume differences in the pool made TCR yields vary. Study-wide points: Donors in the study had alopecia, meaning their immune response may differ from healthy people's.

Documented time point: patch test 3, about 24 weeks after DPC sensitization. The sample's treatment: therapeutic diphenylcyclopropenone sensitization with weekly scalp DPC. TCRdb itself ran the RACE reads through MiXCR, one entry per CDR3 protein. The repertoire holds 90,000 to 140,000 distinct CDR3 sequences, under 35% seen once, with approximately 3% in the top ten. CDR1 and CDR2 from the germline V gene are KGHSH and LQKENI. The CDR3 is 12 residues long. V lost 5 bases and J 3 bases, leaving 6 bases between the germline ends. This clonotype appeared once. The antigen is not known. The origin of this receptor is a man aged 35 to 55 with alopecia areata. Some clones in this sample may be carry-over from other donors' samples. The sequencing used whole blood, collected in connection with sensitization to the hapten diphenylcyclopropenone (DPC). The chain links TRBV18 to TRBJ2-3; no reliable D call. For the CDR3, the DNA is TGTGCCAGCTCATACTGGACAGATACGCAGTATTTT. Translating it yields CASSYWTDTQYF. The full variable domain, rest sourced from reference TRBV18 and TRBJ2-3, is NAGVMQNPRHLVRRRGQEARLRCSPMKGHSHVYWYRQLPEEGLKFMVYLQKENIIDESGMPKERFSAEFPKEGPSILRIQQVVRGDSAAYFCASSYWTDTQYFGPGTRLTVL.